These 24 T cell receptor beta chains originate from one sample sequenced in a study of blood T cell repertoires in COVID-19. Libraries were prepared by immunoSEQ multiplex PCR; TCRdb keeps only in-frame clonotypes and omits some of them. The top ten clones hold 8.1% of a sample with around 14,000 clones, around 90% of them seen once. Material: peripheral blood. These receptors were obtained from a human donor in a cohort sampled during active COVID-19.

The chain has TRBV7-9 and TRBJ2-5; 9 nucleotides line up with TRBD2. Germline V gene sequence: CDR1 SEHNR, CDR2 FQNEAQ (reference sequence). The CDR3 consists of 19 residues. Unmatched junction bases numbered 21, after V lost 5 bases and J lost 5 bases. The CDR3 DNA reads as TGTGCCAGCAGCCCACACAGGGGTATGGCGGGGGGGCCCCGGGAGACCCAGTACTTC. Its protein is CASSPHRGMAGGPRETQYF.

The chain employs TRBV27 and TRBJ1-6; TRBD1 agrees at 9 bases. V shed 8 bases and J 10 bases; nucleotides not matched to a gene: 9. This CDR3 region has 14 residues. The germline gives CDR1 MNHEY, CDR2 SMNVEV (reference sequence). The CDR3 nucleotides are TGTGCCAGCGCACAGGGGGCGCCAAGATCACCCCTCCACTTT. Translation gives CASAQGAPRSPLHF.

The rearrangement links TRBV28 to TRBJ2-5; tentative D call: TRBD1 (6 bases). This CDR3 is 13 amino acids long. Trimming removed 5 bases from V and 4 bases from J, with 11 bases in between. The germline V gene has CDR1 MDHEN and CDR2 SYDVKM. The CDR3 sequence: CASSKGGRETQYF. The CDR3, as DNA: TGTGCCAGCAGTAAAGGGGGTCGAGAGACCCAGTACTTC. The complete variable domain, with remaining parts taken from reference TRBV28 and TRBJ2-5, reads DVKVTQSSRYLVKRTGEKVFLECVQDMDHENMFWYRQDPGLGLRLIYFSYDVKMKEKGDIPEGYSVSREKKERFSLILESASTNQTSMYLCASSKGGRETQYFGPGTRLLVL.

The genes are TRBV11-2 and TRBJ2-2, with D possibly being TRBD2 (5 bases). There are 13 residues in the CDR3. V shed 6 bases and J shed 1 base, with 6 bases lying between them. Germline assignment: CDR1 SGHAT and CDR2 FQNNGV. CDR3 sequence: CASRRGNTGELFF. The CDR3, as DNA: TGTGCCAGCAGACGGGGGAACACCGGGGAGCTGTTTTTT.

CDR3 DNA sequence: TGTGCCAGCAGCTTGGCCCTGGGGGAGGGCTCACCCCTCCACTTT. Its protein is CASSLALGEGSPLHF. The rearrangement joins TRBV5-4 to TRBJ1-6; TRBD1 might be the D (5 bases). Germline assignment: CDR1 SGHNT and CDR2 YYREEE (reference sequence). CDR3 length: 15 residues. Trimming took off 0 bases at V and 10 bases at J, with 14 bases between the two ends.

The rearrangement joins TRBV24-1 to TRBJ1-2; D might be TRBD1 (6 bases). Germline lookup yields CDR1 KGHDR and CDR2 SFDVKD. Trimming removed 3 bases from V and 8 bases from J, with 18 bases in between. The CDR3 has 15 amino acids. The CDR3 bases are TGTGCCACCAGTGATCCGAACCCAGGGGTCGGGGGCTACACCTTC. It translates to CATSDPNPGVGGYTF.

CDR3 protein: CASSLVDSYNEQFF. In nucleotides, the CDR3 is TGTGCCAGCAGCTTGGTAGACTCCTACAATGAGCAGTTCTTC. The chain has TRBV11-2 and TRBJ2-1, with D unclear. With 3 bases removed from V and 0 bases from J, the gap between germline ends came to 6 bases. The CDR3 runs 14 residues. Germline V gene data show CDR1 as SGHAT and CDR2 as FQNNGV.

The chain is built from TRBV5-6 and TRBJ2-5, with D unresolved. The CDR3 consists of 11 residues. Trimming cost V 4 bases and J 5 bases, with 6 bases left between them. From germline, CDR1 is SGHDT and CDR2 YYEEEE. The DNA of the CDR3 is TGTGCCAGCAGCCACGGGGAGACCCAGTACTTC. It yields the protein CASSHGETQYF.

J is TRBJ2-1 and V is TRBV29-1; the match to TRBD2 covers 8 bases. The CDR3 totals 13 residues. CDR1 and CDR2 from the germline V gene are SQVTM and ANQGSEA. The ends lost 4 bases at V and 7 bases at J; junction bases unmatched: 6. The CDR3 sequence is CSVAAGGLNEQFF. The CDR3 DNA follows: TGCAGCGTTGCGGCGGGGGGTCTGAATGAGCAGTTCTTC.

The V gene is TRBV7-8, the J gene TRBJ2-5; D is perhaps TRBD2 (6 bases). Looked up from germline, CDR1 is SGHVS and CDR2 is FQNEAQ. The V and J ends lost 5 bases and 7 bases respectively, with 23 bases between them. CDR3 length: 16 residues. The CDR3 sequence: CASSPTGGTGRWTQYF. The CDR3 bases are TGTGCCAGCAGCCCGACCGGAGGGACGGGGAGATGGACCCAGTACTTC.

This chain connects TRBV29-1 to TRBJ1-2; a possible D gene is TRBD1 (6 bases). Trimming left V 5 bases short and J 6 bases short, with 19 bases between. The CDR3 spans 14 residues. CDR1 is SQVTM and CDR2 is ANQGSEA in the germline V gene. This CDR3 reads CSVWEQGSFDGYTF. The CDR3 nucleotides are TGCAGCGTTTGGGAACAGGGTAGTTTCGATGGCTACACCTTC.

This clone was observed a single time. The genes are TRBV12-5 and TRBJ2-5, with D hard to call. V gave up 2 bases and J gave up 7 bases, with 14 bases separating them. CDR1 and CDR2 (germline): LGHNT, FRNRAP. This CDR3 is built from 14 residues. DNA of the CDR3: TGTGCTAGTGGTTTGACTGTGGAGCGTGGGACCCAGTACTTC. It encodes CASGLTVERGTQYF.

This clone was seen a handful of times. V gene TRBV30 combines with J gene TRBJ1-5, with D hard to call. The CDR3 runs to 16 residues. Looked up from germline, CDR1 is GTSNPN and CDR2 is SVGIG (reference sequence). Trimming took off 2 bases at V and 0 bases at J, with 14 bases between the two ends. CDR3 nucleotides: TGTGCCTGGAGTTCGCTGGCGGGGAATAGCAATCAGCCCCAGCATTTT. Translating gives CAWSSLAGNSNQPQHF.

The DNA for the CDR3 is TGTGCCAGTGTGGGAGGACAGGGGATGTTTGGAGAAAAACTGTTTTTT. Translated: CASVGGQGMFGEKLFF. This chain connects TRBV19 to TRBJ1-4; TRBD1 matches 9 bases. Germline trimming cut 8 bases from V and 8 bases from J; bases unmatched to any gene: 15. Germline CDR1 and CDR2: LNHDA and SQIVND (reference sequence). The CDR3 is made up of 16 amino acids.

The chain joins TRBV9 to TRBJ2-1; D is perhaps TRBD2 (6 bases). The CDR3 is 15 residues long. V was pared by 2 bases and J by 9 bases, with 18 bases between. Germline loops: CDR1 SGDLS, CDR2 YYNGEE. The CDR3 sequence: CASSVGGKRVGEQFF. CDR3 coding DNA: TGTGCCAGCAGCGTCGGCGGGAAGAGGGTCGGTGAGCAGTTCTTC.

This clone was recorded once. J is TRBJ2-6 and V is TRBV19; 8 bases match TRBD1. The V and J ends lost 1 base and 13 bases, in that order; junction bases with no gene match: 3. This CDR3 spans 13 amino acids. Germline CDR1 and CDR2: LNHDA and SQIVND (reference sequence). The CDR3 DNA follows: TGTGCCAGTAGTATAGCCGGACAGGGTGTCCTGACTTTC. It specifies CASSIAGQGVLTF.

The CDR3 region is CATSVEQGASEKLFF. CDR3 DNA sequence: TGTGCCACCAGTGTCGAACAGGGGGCGAGCGAAAAACTGTTTTTT. This chain joins TRBV24-1 and TRBJ1-4; 9 nucleotides agree with TRBD1. The CDR3 consists of 15 residues. V lost 5 bases, J lost 8 bases, and 8 bases stayed unmatched. CDR1 is KGHDR, CDR2 SFDVKD, per germline.

The chain links TRBV3-1 (or the pseudogene TRBV3-2) to TRBJ2-1; D possibly corresponds to TRBD2 (6 bases). The CDR3 is 15 amino acids. Deletions cut 4 bases from V and 3 bases from J, with 13 bases between. CDR1 and CDR2 (germline): LGHDT, YNNKEL (reference sequence). CDR3 in DNA: TGTGCCAGCAGCCCCCGGACTAAGAACTACAATGAGCAGTTCTTC. It codes for CASSPRTKNYNEQFF.

By share, this clone ranks as large (0.1 to 1%). The chain carries TRBV6-6 and TRBJ2-7; no firm D call. The CDR3 loop spans 14 amino acids. In germline, CDR1 is MNHNY, CDR2 SVGAGI (reference sequence). Trimming pared 2 bases from V and 0 bases from J, leaving 8 bases between. The CDR3 coding sequence is TGTGCCAGCAGTTACCCTGAGAGCTCCTACGAGCAGTACTTC. It codes for CASSYPESSYEQYF.

This chain connects TRBV27 to TRBJ2-7; the match to TRBD2 covers 8 bases. The CDR3 length is 16 residues. V was pared by 6 bases and J by 2 bases, with 12 bases of the junction left unmatched. Germline CDR1 reads MNHEY; CDR2 reads SMNVEV (reference sequence). CDR3 bases: TGTGCCAGCAGCCCTTGGACTAGCAATTGGACCTACGAGCAGTACTTC. Translation gives CASSPWTSNWTYEQYF.

For the CDR3, the DNA is TGTGCCAGCAGCCCCGTCGGTAGCACAGATACGCAGTATTTT. As protein: CASSPVGSTDTQYF. J is TRBJ2-3 and V is TRBV6-5; no clear D gene. Germline V gene lookup returns CDR1 MNHEY and CDR2 SVGAGI. CDR3 length: 14 residues. The V and J ends lost 6 bases and 0 bases respectively, with 10 bases between them.

This clone came up a few times. The chain's CDR3 is CASSLEYSNNEQFF. In DNA form, the CDR3 reads TGTGCCAGCAGCTTAGAGTACAGCAACAATGAGCAGTTCTTC. The V and J genes are TRBV7-2 and TRBJ2-1; D not certain. CDR1 is SGHTA, CDR2 FQGNSA, per germline. This CDR3 spans 14 amino acids. V dropped 1 base and J dropped 5 bases, with 9 bases sitting between them.

The CDR3 bases are TGTGCCAGCAGCCCCGGGGGGCCTTCCTATGGCTACACCTTC. It is translated as CASSPGGPSYGYTF. The gene calls are TRBV7-9 and TRBJ1-2; D may be TRBD1 (6 bases). This CDR3 has 14 amino acids. V was trimmed by 5 bases and J by 4 bases, leaving 14 bases between them. CDR1 and CDR2 (germline): SEHNR, FQNEAQ (reference sequence).

V and J are TRBV10-2 and TRBJ2-5, with TRBD2 identical over 7 bases. Germline values: CDR1 WSHSY, CDR2 SAAADI. The CDR3 totals 13 residues. The J segment lost 4 bases and the V segment lost 6 bases, leaving 5 bases of the junction unmatched. CDR3 residues: CASRTGGSETQYF. CDR3 DNA: TGCGCCAGCAGAACGGGAGGTTCAGAGACCCAGTACTTC.